A selection of T cell receptor beta chains follows, all from one sample in a study of blood T cell repertoires in COVID-19. Data came from immunoSEQ multiplex PCR; TCRdb stores just in-frame clones and leaves some out. The table lists about 260,000 clones, around 87% of them singletons. Sequenced sample: peripheral blood. These receptors were obtained from a woman aged 60-75 years with COVID-19, enrolled during active disease. CDR3s include the opening cysteine and the closing phenylalanine or tryptophan. D genes are given only for firm matches. Clone size, where shown, is once, few, many, or a class for clones that have expanded.

d_call j_call v_call clone_size cdr3_nt cdr3_aa
NA TRBJ1-5 TRBV27 NA TGTGCCAGCAGTTTAACGACGGTAGGGGGAAATCAGCCCCAGCATTTT CASSLTTVGGNQPQHF
TRBD1 TRBJ1-2 TRBV19 NA TGTGCCAGTAGTATCCCGGGACAGGGGCCTGGGGGCTACACCTTC CASSIPGQGPGGYTF
NA TRBJ2-7 TRBV5-6 NA TGTGCCAGCAGCTTGGGACAGCGCTACGAGCAGTACTTC CASSLGQRYEQYF
TRBD1 TRBJ1-2 TRBV5-6 NA TGTGCCAGCAGCCGGACAGGTACCTATGGCTACACCTTC CASSRTGTYGYTF
NA TRBJ2-7 TRBV7-2 NA TGTGCCAGCAGCTTAGAGGGGATCAGCTCCTACGAGCAGTACTTC CASSLEGISSYEQYF
NA TRBJ1-2 TRBV20-1 NA TGCAGTGCTAGTGATCAGGCGTCCTATGGCTACACCTTC CSASDQASYGYTF
NA TRBJ1-4 TRBV28 NA TGTGCCAGCAGCTCCCCGGGTGGGAGTAATGAAAAACTGTTTTTT CASSSPGGSNEKLFF
TRBD2 TRBJ2-1 TRBV14 few TGTGCCAGCAGCCAAGATGTGGTAGCGGGCAATGAGCAGTTCTTC CASSQDVVAGNEQFF
TRBD2 TRBJ2-1 TRBV3-1/TRBV3-2 NA TGTGCCAGCAGCCAAGTACTAGCGGGACCCGATGAGCAGTTCTTC CASSQVLAGPDEQFF
NA TRBJ2-6 TRBV14 NA TGTGCCAGCAGCCAAGCCGGGCGGGGCCTCTCTGGGGCCAACGTCCTGACTTTC CASSQAGRGLSGANVLTF
NA TRBJ1-2 TRBV5-1 NA TGCGCCAGCAGCTTGGTTCAGGGATTGGATGGCTACACCTTC CASSLVQGLDGYTF
TRBD1 TRBJ1-6 TRBV4-1 NA TGCGCCAGCAGCCAAGTTAACAGGGGCGCGGGGTCACCCCTCCACTTT CASSQVNRGAGSPLHF
NA TRBJ2-2 TRBV24-1 NA TGTGCCACCATGCGCACGCAGGGTGGTACCGGGGAGCTGTTTTTT CATMRTQGGTGELFF
NA TRBJ1-6 TRBV11-3 once TGTGCCAGCAGCTTAGATGGGAGTTCACCCCTCCACTTT CASSLDGSSPLHF
TRBD1 TRBJ1-6 TRBV9 few TGTGCCAGCAGCGTCGCCGGGACAGCAAATTCACCCCTCCACTTT CASSVAGTANSPLHF
NA TRBJ2-7 TRBV5-1 NA TGCGCCAGCAGCAAAGGCAGGGGATCCTACGAGCAGTACTTC CASSKGRGSYEQYF
NA TRBJ2-2 TRBV5-1 NA TGCGCCAGCAGCTTGGCCTTCGGGAGTGGTGGCGGGGAGCTGTTTTTT CASSLAFGSGGGELFF
NA TRBJ2-3 TRBV5-4 NA TGTGCCAGCAGCCTCGGACTGTCGAACACAGATACGCAGTATTTT CASSLGLSNTDTQYF
NA TRBJ1-1 TRBV19 once TGTGCCAGTAGTATAGCCGGGGAAAACACTGAAGCTTTCTTT CASSIAGENTEAFF
NA TRBJ1-5 TRBV24-1 NA TGTGCCACCAGTGACCCGAGGGATAGCAATCAGCCCCAGCATTTT CATSDPRDSNQPQHF
TRBD1 TRBJ2-1 TRBV19 NA TGTGCCAGTATCGAGACAGGGGGCTCCTACAATGAGCAGTTCTTC CASIETGGSYNEQFF
TRBD2 TRBJ2-1 TRBV28 once TGTGCCAGCAGTATACATCCCGGACTAGCTTTAGGGGACAATGAGCAGTTCTTC CASSIHPGLALGDNEQFF
NA TRBJ2-5 TRBV28 NA TGTGCCAGCAGTCTCCCTCCCACCCAGTACTTC CASSLPPTQYF
NA TRBJ1-4 TRBV5-4 NA TGTGCCAGCAGCCTGCCAGGGGTTGAAAAACTGTTTTTT CASSLPGVEKLFF
NA TRBJ2-7 TRBV20-1 NA TGCAGTGCTAGGGGCTCAGGCGAGCAGTACTTC CSARGSGEQYF
TRBD2 TRBJ2-1 TRBV9 few TGTGCCAGCAGCGTAGTCGGCGGGAGAGCTCATGAGCAGTTCTTC CASSVVGGRAHEQFF
NA TRBJ1-2 TRBV19 once TGTGCCAGTAGACAGGGCGGGGGTAACTATGGCTACACCTTC CASRQGGGNYGYTF
NA TRBJ1-1 TRBV6-5 NA TGTGCCAACTCCTACAGCCTGAACACTGAAGCTTTCTTT CANSYSLNTEAFF
TRBD1 TRBJ2-5 TRBV4-2 NA TGTGCCAGCAGCCAGGGGGGGACCGGACAGGGGCAAGAGACCCAGTACTTC CASSQGGTGQGQETQYF
NA TRBJ1-5 TRBV3-1/TRBV3-2 NA TGTGCCAGCAGCCCGGACAGTATCAATCAGCCCCAGCATTTT CASSPDSINQPQHF
NA TRBJ2-7 TRBV7-9 NA TGTGCCAGCAGCTTAGCCTCTGTCGCCTACGAGCAGTACTTC CASSLASVAYEQYF
NA TRBJ1-1 TRBV9 NA TGTGCCAGCAGCGTAGTACCCGGGTCCGAAGCTTTCTTT CASSVVPGSEAFF
TRBD2 TRBJ2-1 TRBV12-5 NA TGTGCTAGTGGTTTTCTCGGACTAGCGGGTCAAAGCCCCTACAATGAGCAGTTCTTC CASGFLGLAGQSPYNEQFF
NA TRBJ1-3 TRBV30 NA TGTGCCTGGAGTGTACTGTCAGGGGTATCCGGAAACACCATATATTTT CAWSVLSGVSGNTIYF
NA TRBJ2-6 TRBV2 NA TGTGCCAGCAGGGACAGCCGGCCCTCTGGGGCCAACGTCCTGACTTTC CASRDSRPSGANVLTF
NA TRBJ2-1 TRBV28 NA TGTGCCAGCAGTTTCTCCGCTTTCACGGGGTACAATGAGCAGTTCTTC CASSFSAFTGYNEQFF
NA TRBJ1-1 TRBV28 NA TGTGCCAGCACCTCCCGCACTGAAGCTTTCTTT CASTSRTEAFF
TRBD2 TRBJ2-3 TRBV27 NA TGTGCCAGCAGTCCACTCTTAGCGGGAGGCTCCATGGATACGCAGTATTTT CASSPLLAGGSMDTQYF
NA TRBJ1-1 TRBV25-1 NA TGTGCCAGCAATAGCGCGGCAAGGAACACTGAAGCTTTCTTT CASNSAARNTEAFF
TRBD1 TRBJ1-5 TRBV27 NA TGTGCCAGCAGTTTATATCCAGGGGGCAGGGGCAATCAGCCCCAGCATTTT CASSLYPGGRGNQPQHF
TRBD1 TRBJ2-5 TRBV5-1 NA TGCGCCAGCAGCTTGAACGTCGGCCAGGGGGTAGAGACCCAGTACTTC CASSLNVGQGVETQYF
TRBD2 TRBJ2-1 TRBV5-1 once TGCGCCAGCAGCACGGGACTAGCGGTAAATGAGCAGTTCTTC CASSTGLAVNEQFF
NA TRBJ1-2 TRBV5-4 NA TGTGCCAGCAGCTCAGTCGTCAACTATGGCTACACCTTC CASSSVVNYGYTF
NA TRBJ2-2 TRBV5-1 NA TGCGCCAGCAGCTTGTATACAGGGTCGGGGGAGCTGTTTTTT CASSLYTGSGELFF
TRBD1 TRBJ1-5 TRBV19 NA TGTGCCAGTAGTATACGACAGGGGGCTAGGCAGCCCCAGCATTTT CASSIRQGARQPQHF
NA TRBJ2-1 TRBV19 NA TGTGCCAGTAGTTCCCCCCTAGCGCCAAACAATGAGCAGTTCTTC CASSSPLAPNNEQFF
TRBD1 TRBJ1-5 TRBV6-6 once TGTGCCAGCAGCCCCGGGACAGGGTATCAGCCCCAGCATTTT CASSPGTGYQPQHF
NA TRBJ1-1 TRBV7-9 NA TGTGCCAGCAGCTCGCGAGGGTCCTCATTGAACACTGAAGCTTTCTTT CASSSRGSSLNTEAFF
TRBD1 TRBJ1-2 TRBV9 NA TGTGCCAGCAGCGCAGGAAACAGGGGGATGGACTATGGCTACACCTTC CASSAGNRGMDYGYTF
NA TRBJ2-2 TRBV5-1 NA TGCGCCAGCAGCTTGTTTAGCGGTTCCACCGGGGAGCTGTTTTTT CASSLFSGSTGELFF